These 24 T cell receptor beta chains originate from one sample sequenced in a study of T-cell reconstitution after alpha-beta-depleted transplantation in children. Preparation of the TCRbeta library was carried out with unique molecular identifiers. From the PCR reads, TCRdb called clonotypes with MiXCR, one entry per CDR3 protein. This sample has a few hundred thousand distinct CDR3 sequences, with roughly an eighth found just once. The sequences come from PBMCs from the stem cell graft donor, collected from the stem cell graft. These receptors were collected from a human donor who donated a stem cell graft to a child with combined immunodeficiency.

Written as DNA, the CDR3 is TGCGCCAGCAGCAGAGACTCAAGCTCCTACAATGAGCAGTTCTTC. The encoded protein is CASSRDSSSYNEQFF. The chain links TRBV5-1 to TRBJ2-1; no definite D call. Germline loops: CDR1 SGHRS, CDR2 YFSETQ. This CDR3 spans 15 amino acids. Trimming stripped 4 bases from V and 0 bases from J, with 11 bases between.

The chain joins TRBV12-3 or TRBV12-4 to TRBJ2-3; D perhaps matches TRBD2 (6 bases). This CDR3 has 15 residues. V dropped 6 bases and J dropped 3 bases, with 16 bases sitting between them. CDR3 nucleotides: TGTGCCAGCAGCCAAAGAGGACTAAGGACAGATACGCAGTATTTT. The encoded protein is CASSQRGLRTDTQYF.

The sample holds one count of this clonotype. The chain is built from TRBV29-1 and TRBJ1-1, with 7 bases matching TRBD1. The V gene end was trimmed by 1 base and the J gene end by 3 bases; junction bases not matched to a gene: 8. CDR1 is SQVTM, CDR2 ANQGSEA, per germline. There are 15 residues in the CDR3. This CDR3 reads CSVEARGGKDTEAFF. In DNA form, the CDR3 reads TGCAGCGTTGAAGCCAGGGGGGGCAAGGACACTGAAGCTTTCTTT.

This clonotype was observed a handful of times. This chain's CDR3 is CASSPPVRVWRGYTF. The DNA of the CDR3 is TGTGCCAGCTCACCGCCAGTCAGGGTTTGGCGTGGCTACACCTTC. The chain has TRBV18 and TRBJ1-2; D possibly corresponds to TRBD1 (5 bases). There are 15 residues in the CDR3. Germline CDR1 and CDR2: KGHSH and LQKENI. V dropped 3 bases and J dropped 7 bases, with 18 bases sitting between them.

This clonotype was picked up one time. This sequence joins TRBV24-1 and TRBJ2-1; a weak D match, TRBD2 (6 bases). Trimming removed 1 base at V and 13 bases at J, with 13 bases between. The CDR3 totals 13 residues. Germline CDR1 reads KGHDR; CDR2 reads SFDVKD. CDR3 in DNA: TGTGCCACCAGTGATTTCGGAGGGACTTCACAGTTCTTC. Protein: CATSDFGGTSQFF.

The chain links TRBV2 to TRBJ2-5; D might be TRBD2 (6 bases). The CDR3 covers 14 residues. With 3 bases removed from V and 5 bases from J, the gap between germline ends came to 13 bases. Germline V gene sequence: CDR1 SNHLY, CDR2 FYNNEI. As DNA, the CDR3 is TGTGCCAGCAGTGAGGAGCGCGGGATGGAGACCCAGTACTTC. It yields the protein CASSEERGMETQYF.

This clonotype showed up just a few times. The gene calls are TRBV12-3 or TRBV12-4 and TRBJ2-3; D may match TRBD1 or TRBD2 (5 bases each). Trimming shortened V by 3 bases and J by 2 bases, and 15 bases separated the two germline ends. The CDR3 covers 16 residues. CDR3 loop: CASSFPGRAPTDTQYF. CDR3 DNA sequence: TGTGCCAGCAGTTTCCCGGGACGCGCTCCCACAGATACGCAGTATTTT.

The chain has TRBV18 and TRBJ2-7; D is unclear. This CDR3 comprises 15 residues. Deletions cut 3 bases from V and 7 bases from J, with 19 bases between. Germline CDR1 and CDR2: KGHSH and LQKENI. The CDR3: CASSPREVTLGEQYF. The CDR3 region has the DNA TGTGCCAGCTCACCCCGCGAAGTTACACTTGGGGAGCAGTACTTC. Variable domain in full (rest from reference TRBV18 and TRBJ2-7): NAGVMQNPRHLVRRRGQEARLRCSPMKGHSHVYWYRQLPEEGLKFMVYLQKENIIDESGMPKERFSAEFPKEGPSILRIQQVVRGDSAAYFCASSPREVTLGEQYFGPGTRLTVT.

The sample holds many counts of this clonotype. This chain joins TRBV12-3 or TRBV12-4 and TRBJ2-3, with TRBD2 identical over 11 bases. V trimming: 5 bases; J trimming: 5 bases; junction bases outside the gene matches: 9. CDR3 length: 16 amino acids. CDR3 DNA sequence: TGTGCCAGCAGTGCCAGTAGCGGGGGGGCGGTAGATACGCAGTATTTT. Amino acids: CASSASSGGAVDTQYF.

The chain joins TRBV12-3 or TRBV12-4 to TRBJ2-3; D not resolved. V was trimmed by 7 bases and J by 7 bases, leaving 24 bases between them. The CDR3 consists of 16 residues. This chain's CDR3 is CASNPGSPEFTNTQYF. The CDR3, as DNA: TGTGCCAGCAACCCCGGCAGCCCAGAGTTTACAAATACGCAGTATTTT.

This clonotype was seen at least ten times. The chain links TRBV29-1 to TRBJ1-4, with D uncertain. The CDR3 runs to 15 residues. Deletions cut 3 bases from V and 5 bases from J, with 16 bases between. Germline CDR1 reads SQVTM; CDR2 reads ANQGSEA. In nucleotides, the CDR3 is TGCAGCGTTGACTGGGCCGGGGATATGAATGAAAAACTGTTTTTT. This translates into CSVDWAGDMNEKLFF.

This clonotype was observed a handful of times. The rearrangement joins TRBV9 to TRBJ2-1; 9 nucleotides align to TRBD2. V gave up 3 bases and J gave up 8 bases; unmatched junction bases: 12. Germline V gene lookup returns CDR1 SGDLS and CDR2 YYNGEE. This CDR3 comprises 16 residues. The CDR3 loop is CASSATRASGIDEQFF. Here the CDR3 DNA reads TGTGCCAGCAGCGCTACTAGGGCTAGCGGGATTGATGAGCAGTTCTTC.

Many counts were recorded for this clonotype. In DNA form, the CDR3 reads TGTGCCAGCAGCAAAAACCAGGTCAACTACGAGCAGTACTTC. Its protein is CASSKNQVNYEQYF. The J gene is TRBJ2-7, the V gene TRBV21-1. TRBV21-1 is a known pseudogene. CDR3 length equals 14 residues.

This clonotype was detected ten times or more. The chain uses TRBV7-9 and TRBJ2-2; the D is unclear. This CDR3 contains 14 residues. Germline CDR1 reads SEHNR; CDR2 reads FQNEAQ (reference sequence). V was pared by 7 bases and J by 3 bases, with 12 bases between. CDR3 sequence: CASTPRAYTGELFF. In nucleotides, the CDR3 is TGTGCCAGCACCCCAAGGGCCTACACCGGGGAGCTGTTTTTT.

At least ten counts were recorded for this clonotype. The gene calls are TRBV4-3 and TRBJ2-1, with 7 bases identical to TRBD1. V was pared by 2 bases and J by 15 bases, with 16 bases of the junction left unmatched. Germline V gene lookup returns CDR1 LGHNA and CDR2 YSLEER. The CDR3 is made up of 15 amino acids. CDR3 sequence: CASSQTWTGDYGPFF. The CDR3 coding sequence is TGCGCCAGCAGCCAAACCTGGACAGGCGACTATGGCCCGTTCTTC.

CDR3 residues: CASSFNRDSPHF. The DNA for the CDR3 is TGTGCCAGCAGCTTTAACCGGGACTCGCCCCACTTT. The rearrangement links TRBV7-2 to TRBJ1-6, with a possible D match to TRBD1 (5 bases). Trimming cost V 3 bases and J 18 bases, with 15 bases left between them. The CDR3 extends over 12 amino acids. Germline CDR1 SGHTA, CDR2 FQGNSA. Using reference TRBV7-2 and TRBJ1-6 for the parts outside the CDR3, the full variable domain is GAGVSQSPSNKVTEKGKDVELRCDPISGHTALYWYRQSLGQGLEFLIYFQGNSAPDKSGLPSDRFSAERTGGSVSTLTIQRTQQEDSAVYLCASSFNRDSPHFGNGTRLTVT.

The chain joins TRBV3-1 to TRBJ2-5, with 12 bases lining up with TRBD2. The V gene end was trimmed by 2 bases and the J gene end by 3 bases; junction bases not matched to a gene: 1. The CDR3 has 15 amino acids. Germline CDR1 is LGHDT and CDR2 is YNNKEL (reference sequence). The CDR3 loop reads CASSQRLAGEETQYF. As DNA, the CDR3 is TGTGCCAGCAGCCAACGACTAGCGGGGGAAGAGACCCAGTACTTC.

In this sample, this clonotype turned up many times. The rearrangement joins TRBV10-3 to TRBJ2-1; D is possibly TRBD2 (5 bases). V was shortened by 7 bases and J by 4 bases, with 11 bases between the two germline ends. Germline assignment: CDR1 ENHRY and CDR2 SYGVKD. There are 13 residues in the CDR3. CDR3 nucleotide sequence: TGTGCCATCACCCACCGGGAATACAATGAGCAGTTCTTC. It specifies CAITHREYNEQFF.

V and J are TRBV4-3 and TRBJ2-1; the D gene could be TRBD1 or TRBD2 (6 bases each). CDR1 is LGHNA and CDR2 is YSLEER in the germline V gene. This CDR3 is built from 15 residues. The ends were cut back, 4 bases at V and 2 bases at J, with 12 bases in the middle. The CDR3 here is CASSLWGATYNEQFF. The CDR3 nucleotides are TGCGCCAGCAGCCTCTGGGGGGCAACCTACAATGAGCAGTTCTTC.

The CDR3 region has the DNA TGCAGTGCTGGGGCCGCGGCCAGGGAGACCCAGTACTTC. Translated: CSAGAAARETQYF. The chain joins TRBV20-1 to TRBJ2-5, with D possibly TRBD1 on 5 matching bases. Trimming left V 5 bases short and J 5 bases short, with 15 bases between. Germline loops: CDR1 DFQATT, CDR2 SNEGSKA (reference sequence). The CDR3 consists of 13 residues.

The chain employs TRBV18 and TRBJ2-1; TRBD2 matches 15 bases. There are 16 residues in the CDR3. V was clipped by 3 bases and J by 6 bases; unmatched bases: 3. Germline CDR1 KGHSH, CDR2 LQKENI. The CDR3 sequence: CASSPGTSGRSNEQFF. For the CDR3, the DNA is TGTGCCAGCTCACCTGGGACTAGCGGGAGGAGCAATGAGCAGTTCTTC.

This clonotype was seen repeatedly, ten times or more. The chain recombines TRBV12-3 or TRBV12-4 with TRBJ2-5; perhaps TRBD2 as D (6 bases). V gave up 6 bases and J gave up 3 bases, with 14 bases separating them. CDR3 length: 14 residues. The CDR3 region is CASRRGTPKETQYF. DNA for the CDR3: TGTGCCAGCAGACGCGGGACTCCCAAAGAGACCCAGTACTTC.

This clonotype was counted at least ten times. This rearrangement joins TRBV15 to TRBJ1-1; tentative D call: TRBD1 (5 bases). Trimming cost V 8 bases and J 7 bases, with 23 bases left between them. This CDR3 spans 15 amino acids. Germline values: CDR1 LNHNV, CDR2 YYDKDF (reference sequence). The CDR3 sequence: CATSPGGRTTGEAFF. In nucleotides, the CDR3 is TGTGCCACCTCACCCGGCGGACGTACTACAGGTGAAGCTTTCTTT.

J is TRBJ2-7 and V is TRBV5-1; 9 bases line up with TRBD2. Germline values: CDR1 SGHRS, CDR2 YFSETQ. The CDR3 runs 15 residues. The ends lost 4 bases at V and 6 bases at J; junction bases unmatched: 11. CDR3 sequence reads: CASSLGLAGVVEQYF. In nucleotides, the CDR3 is TGCGCCAGCAGCCTCGGTTTAGCGGGAGTGGTCGAGCAGTACTTC.